This T cell receptor (beta chain) was recovered during a study of human T cells and chemical hapten exposure. Overall study: Donors were sensitized with 2% DPC on the upper inner arm. General study points: PT1 expanded TCR counts correlated positively with patch test score.

CDR1 is LGHNA and CDR2 is YSLEER in the germline V gene. V lost 0 bases to trimming and J lost 2 bases; unmatched junction nucleotides: 16. CDR3 length: 20 residues. Time point here: patch test 3, about 24 weeks after DPC sensitization. Treatment meaning: therapeutic diphenylcyclopropenone sensitization with weekly scalp DPC. A single record per CDR3 protein comes from TCRdb applying MiXCR to the RACE reads. The sample contains 30,000 or so distinct CDR3 sequences, 5.8% of which appear only once. This clonotype was found many times. Antigen specificity is unknown. This TCR derives from a man aged 25 to 45 with alopecia areata. Some clones in this sample may be carry-over from other donors' samples. The chain uses TRBV4-3 and TRBJ2-1; 7 positions match TRBD1. The material was whole blood, obtained in connection with sensitization to the hapten diphenylcyclopropenone (DPC). CDR3 sequence reads: CASSQDGPARGINTYNEQFF. The CDR3 nucleotides are TGCGCCAGCAGCCAAGATGGCCCAGCCAGGGGGATTAACACCTACAATGAGCAGTTCTTC.